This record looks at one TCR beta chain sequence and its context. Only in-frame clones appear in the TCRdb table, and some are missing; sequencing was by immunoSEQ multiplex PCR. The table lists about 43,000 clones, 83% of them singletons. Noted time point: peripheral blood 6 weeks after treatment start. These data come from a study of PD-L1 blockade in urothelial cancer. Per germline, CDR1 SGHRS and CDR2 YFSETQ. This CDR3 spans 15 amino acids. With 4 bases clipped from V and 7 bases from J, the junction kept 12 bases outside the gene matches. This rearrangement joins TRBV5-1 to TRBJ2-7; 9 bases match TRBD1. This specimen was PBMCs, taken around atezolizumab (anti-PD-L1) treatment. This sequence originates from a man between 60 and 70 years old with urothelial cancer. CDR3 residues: CASSIPGQGLGEQYF. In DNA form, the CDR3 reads TGCGCCAGCAGCATACCGGGACAGGGACTTGGGGAGCAGTACTTC.